The 15 T cell receptor beta chains listed next were all sequenced from one sample in a study of CXCR3-negative and CXCR3-positive naive CD8 T cells. Study findings and constraints: Naive cells positive for CXCR3 carried more hydrophobic TRB CDR3s than CXCR3-negative ones.

The antigens for these receptors are not known. UMI labels and 5' RACE were used to prepare the TRB cDNA libraries. Each CDR3 protein gets one entry in TCRdb, which reprocessed the 5' RACE reads and gives no DNA. The table gives 50,000 to 65,000 distinct CDR3 sequences; the top ten clones make up approximately 0.8% of it. The sequencing input was naive CXCR3+ CD8+ T cells from blood. Subset here: CD45RO-CCR7+CD27+CD95- naive CD8+ T cells expressing CXCR3 (TNR3+). These TCRs come from a human donor in good health. Some clones in this sample may be carry-over from other donors' samples.

The chain has TRBV24-1 and TRBJ2-1; TCRdb indicates TRBD1, and absent DNA this call remains unverified. The CDR3 length is 15 residues. From germline, CDR1 is KGHDR and CDR2 SFDVKD. The CDR3 sequence is CATSDFRGGAAEQFF.

CDR3 region: CASSPTGLVDEQFF. This chain uses TRBV7-3 with TRBJ2-1; no DNA is available, so the TRBD1 call from TCRdb remains unchecked. CDR3 length: 14 amino acids. Germline V gives CDR1 SGHTA, CDR2 FQGTGA. Together with reference TRBV7-3 and TRBJ2-1, the CDR3 gives the full variable domain: GAGVSQTPSNKVTEKGKYVELRCDPISGHTALYWYRQSLGQGPEFLIYFQGTGAADDSGLPNDRFFAVRPEGSVSTLKIQRTERGDSAVYLCASSPTGLVDEQFFGPGTRLTVL.

This chain connects TRBV7-2 to TRBJ2-1; TCRdb picks TRBD1, but there is no DNA to check that call. CDR3 length: 17 residues. Germline CDR1 SGHTA, CDR2 FQGNSA. The CDR3 here is CASGRELVLAGGNEQFF.

This rearrangement joins TRBV6-5 to TRBJ1-6; TCRdb's D call, TRBD1, is unchecked because there is no DNA. The V gene's germline CDR1 is MNHEY and CDR2 SVGAGI. CDR3 size: 15 residues. CDR3 sequence reads: CASSSPGQGRPPLHF.

This chain joins TRBV9 and TRBJ2-1; without DNA, the TCRdb call of TRBD1 cannot be checked. This CDR3 comprises 16 residues. Germline V gene lookup returns CDR1 SGDLS and CDR2 YYNGEE. CDR3 sequence: CASSPQDRGRYNEQFF.

The chain is built from TRBV20-1 and TRBJ1-1; TCRdb's D gene call, TRBD1, goes unchecked for lack of DNA. Germline V CDR1 and CDR2: DFQATT, SNEGSKA (reference sequence). CDR3 length: 14 amino acids. The CDR3 loop reads CSARDKQGGTEAFF.

V gene TRBV4-3 combines with J gene TRBJ1-1; TCRdb reports TRBD1, a call that lacks DNA to check it against. The CDR3 is 14 amino acids. Germline V CDR1 and CDR2: LGHNA, YSLEER. CDR3 sequence: CASSQDGTSTEAFF.

The chain recombines TRBV20-1 with TRBJ2-4; the D call from TCRdb, TRBD1, cannot be confirmed without DNA. The CDR3 length is 15 residues. The germline gives CDR1 DFQATT, CDR2 SNEGSKA (reference sequence). The CDR3 loop is CSARETALAKNIQYF.

The gene calls are TRBV14 and TRBJ1-1; as DNA is missing, the TRBD1 call by TCRdb cannot be tested. Germline assignment: CDR1 SGHDN and CDR2 FVKESK. The CDR3 totals 15 residues. CDR3 sequence: CASSILDRGNTEAFF.

V usage is TRBV7-3 and J usage is TRBJ2-7; TCRdb designates TRBD1, a call that cannot be tested without DNA. The germline CDR1 and CDR2 sequences are SGHTA and FQGTGA. This CDR3 region has 14 residues. CDR3 sequence reads: CASSPDSSSYEQYF.

This chain links TRBV10-3 with TRBJ2-7; TCRdb designates TRBD1, a call that cannot be tested without DNA. The CDR3 loop spans 15 amino acids. The germline V gene encodes CDR1 ENHRY and CDR2 SYGVKD. The chain's CDR3 is CAISEQTGSGDEQYF.

The V and J genes are TRBV28 and TRBJ1-5. Germline V gene lookup returns CDR1 MDHEN and CDR2 SYDVKM. This CDR3 region has 17 residues. CDR3 in amino acids: CASSFGQILYSNQPQHF.

V and J are TRBV29-1 and TRBJ1-1; TCRdb reports TRBD1, a call that lacks DNA to check it against. Germline CDR1 and CDR2: SQVTM and ANQGSEA. CDR3 length equals 14 residues. CDR3 protein: CSVYEQGRNTEAFF.

The chain employs TRBV7-3 and TRBJ2-1; the D call from TCRdb, TRBD2, cannot be confirmed without DNA. Germline CDR1 and CDR2: SGHTA and FQGTGA. The CDR3 covers 16 residues. The CDR3 sequence is CASSPRTSGGWNEQFF.

The chain recombines TRBV27 with TRBJ2-2; TCRdb's assignment of TRBD1 cannot be checked, as there is no DNA. Germline V gene lookup returns CDR1 MNHEY and CDR2 SMNVEV (reference sequence). CDR3 length: 16 amino acids. The CDR3 protein is CASSFWGFRTTGELFF.